These T cell receptor beta chains were read from a single sample in a study of T cell responses to AZD1222 COVID-19 vaccine. Measured with immunoSEQ multiplex PCR; TCRdb has only the in-frame clones, and not every one. The sample holds 83,000 or so clones, roughly 88% seen once. The sample in question was peripheral blood, obtained on day 0 of AZD1222 vaccination. These receptors came from an adult in good health. CDR3s include the opening cysteine and the closing phenylalanine or tryptophan. Each record gives: V gene, J gene, CDR3 protein.

TRBV7-9	TRBJ1-2	CASSTQFEGGYTF
TRBV30	TRBJ1-6	CAWSVRQGLNSPLHF
TRBV4-3	TRBJ2-1	CASSQDLYTGLAARNEQFF
TRBV28	TRBJ2-7	CASSFMRLANEQYF
TRBV14	TRBJ1-1	CASSQDIGSTLNTEAFF
TRBV5-1	TRBJ2-2	CASSSTLTNTGELFF
TRBV6-5	TRBJ1-4	CASSYQAEKLFF
TRBV28	TRBJ2-3	CASTSAGGAADTQYF
TRBV19	TRBJ1-2	CASGRKPGDGYTF
TRBV28	TRBJ1-3	CASSQADTIYF
TRBV29-1	TRBJ2-7	CSVRTSGDYEQYF
TRBV24-1	TRBJ2-1	CATRSRGTSPDEQFF
TRBV25-1	TRBJ1-5	CASRKVRNQPQHF
TRBV5-1	TRBJ2-1	CASSLGQTPNEQFF
TRBV4-2	TRBJ2-5	CASSLSLGAETQYF
TRBV6-1	TRBJ1-2	CASSEIGYGYTF
TRBV7-8	TRBJ2-7	CASSPSRENQQYF
TRBV5-6	TRBJ1-2	CASSKGQGGFYGYTF
TRBV7-9	TRBJ2-7	CASTLGTGKRYEQYF
TRBV18	TRBJ1-4	CASSPSVVGSTNEKLFF
TRBV7-9	TRBJ1-1	CASSLGQGNTEAFF
TRBV4-3	TRBJ2-2	CASSQGGAGTGELFF
TRBV19	TRBJ2-1	CASMGQREAYNEQFF
TRBV15	TRBJ2-5	CATSRGTLQETQYF
TRBV18	TRBJ2-2	CASSPSLDTGELFF
TRBV3-1/TRBV3-2	TRBJ2-1	CASSQSPGQLVAPTSSYNEQFF
TRBV10-2	TRBJ2-7	CASRWTGYEQYF
TRBV3-1/TRBV3-2	TRBJ2-1	CASSSTASPSYNEQFF
TRBV9	TRBJ1-1	CASGRTGGTEAFF
TRBV28	TRBJ2-3	CASSPGLSPDTQYF
TRBV18	TRBJ2-3	CASSPPSGSTDTQYF
TRBV19	TRBJ1-6	CASSILTDPNSPLHF
TRBV24-1	TRBJ2-3	CATSETGRGTDTQYF
TRBV21-1	TRBJ2-2	CASSTAVTGELFF
TRBV6-5	TRBJ1-3	CASRQDIGSGNTIYF
TRBV4-1	TRBJ2-5	CASSQERGPYQTQYF
TRBV7-2	TRBJ2-7	CASSSRAYEQYF
TRBV10-3	TRBJ2-1	CAISEQQVNEQFF
TRBV5-8	TRBJ1-5	CASSIPDVQPQHF
TRBV5-1	TRBJ1-4	CASSLAWGQNLGEKLFF
TRBV7-8	TRBJ2-2	CASSLGGGNTGELFF
TRBV5-1	TRBJ2-2	CASSLAPGRTGELFF
TRBV4-2	TRBJ1-2	CASSEGGAPANYGYTF
TRBV28	TRBJ1-3	CAGQGAAGNTIYF
TRBV27	TRBJ2-1	CASSWGQGGHEQFF
TRBV4-2	TRBJ1-5	CASSPRSRDTSNQPQHF